Here is one TCR beta chain with its context. Germline V gene sequence: CDR1 ENHRY, CDR2 SYGVKD. CDR3 length equals 13 residues. Trimming took off 10 bases at V and 5 bases at J, with 12 bases between the two ends. The sample comes from a study of blood T cell repertoires in COVID-19. Study details: Specimens from acute and convalescent COVID-19 originated in the United States, Italy and Spain. PBMCs, B-cell-depleted T cells, or T cells were the source of the cDNA or gDNA that made up the material.

Per the original methods: Amplifying reference gene primers gave estimates of nucleated cell counts. Assay: immunoSEQ multiplex PCR; the TCRdb copy retains only in-frame clones and omits some. V and J calls and clone size come straight from that table; D and trimming were deduced from the DNA. The sample has roughly 150,000 clones; 80% are singletons. The specimen was peripheral blood. The sequence was collected from a man between 60 and 75 years old with acute or convalescent COVID-19. The chain is built from TRBV10-3 and TRBJ1-6, with a tentative D call TRBD1 (5 bases). CDR3 sequence (DNA): TGTGCCACGCAGGGTATTGATAATTCACCCCTCCACTTT. Translation: CATQGIDNSPLHF.